Shown below are 18 T cell receptor beta chains from a single sample sequenced in a study of cytomegalovirus exposure and HLA in healthy donors. Use of 60 Vbeta and 13 Jbeta primers characterized the PCR. Some clones are missing from TCRdb's copy, which holds only in-frame ones; the method was immunoSEQ multiplex PCR. The sample includes some 95,000 clones, around four fifths seen only once; the top ten take under 8%. What was sequenced was PBMCs. These TCRs come from a man aged 50-59 years in good health and CMV-seropositive.

The CDR3 reads CASSPSGESGYTF. The CDR3, as DNA: TGTGCCAGCAGTCCCAGCGGTGAGAGTGGCTACACCTTC. The rearrangement links TRBV27 to TRBJ1-2; no definite D call. CDR3 length equals 13 residues. V dropped 5 bases and J dropped 7 bases, with 14 bases sitting between them. Germline CDR1 MNHEY, CDR2 SMNVEV (reference sequence).

This rearrangement joins TRBV4-3 to TRBJ1-4, with 8 bases fitting TRBD1. CDR1 is LGHNA, CDR2 YSLEER, per germline. V dropped 0 bases and J dropped 6; count of bases not matched to a gene: 3. This CDR3 contains 15 residues. The DNA for the CDR3 is TGCGCCAGCAGCCAAGATCAGGGGGCGTATGAAAAACTGTTTTTT. Protein: CASSQDQGAYEKLFF.

J is TRBJ2-2 and V is TRBV11-2; D might be TRBD2 (6 bases). Germline CDR1 and CDR2: SGHAT and FQNNGV. Trimming stripped 7 bases from V and 3 bases from J, with 15 bases between. This CDR3 is built from 15 residues. Written as DNA, the CDR3 is TGTGCCAGCACCCGAACCGGGACTTACACCGGGGAGCTGTTTTTT. Protein: CASTRTGTYTGELFF.

The chain couples TRBV27 to TRBJ1-5, with TRBD1 as a possible D gene (5 bases). V lost 5 bases, J lost 0 bases, and 17 bases lay in between. CDR3 length: 17 amino acids. Germline loops: CDR1 MNHEY, CDR2 SMNVEV (reference sequence). CDR3 DNA: TGTGCCAGCAGTCGAGGACTCGGGGGAAATAGCAATCAGCCCCAGCATTTT. As protein: CASSRGLGGNSNQPQHF.

The V and J genes are TRBV7-9 and TRBJ2-3; 11 bases line up with TRBD2. CDR1 is SEHNR and CDR2 is FQNEAQ in the germline V gene (reference sequence). V was clipped by 7 bases and J by 7 bases; unmatched bases: 19. The CDR3 is 18 residues long. The CDR3 sequence: CASNDPQVAGGEVNTQYF. In nucleotides, the CDR3 is TGTGCCAGCAACGACCCCCAGGTAGCGGGGGGGGAGGTGAATACGCAGTATTTT.

The CDR3 spells CASSPLAGSQETQYF. The CDR3 bases are TGTGCCAGCAGCCCCCTAGCGGGGTCCCAAGAGACCCAGTACTTC. The chain combines TRBV7-6 with TRBJ2-5; 9 bases are a match to TRBD2. The CDR3 runs to 15 residues. Germline CDR1 is SGHVS and CDR2 is FNYEAQ. J gave up 1 base and V 5 bases, and 5 bases lay outside the gene matches.

This clone was observed a handful of times. V is TRBV6-5 and J is TRBJ2-7; perhaps TRBD1 as D (6 bases). The V end lost 5 bases, the J end lost 3 bases, and 14 bases lay between the germline ends. This CDR3 has 14 amino acids. In germline, CDR1 is MNHEY, CDR2 SVGAGI. The CDR3, as DNA: TGTGCCAGCAGTCCTGCCACAGGGTACTACGAGCAGTACTTC. It encodes CASSPATGYYEQYF.

The genes are TRBV7-8 and TRBJ2-7; 8 bases are shared with TRBD1. Germline values: CDR1 SGHVS, CDR2 FQNEAQ. Losses at the gene ends were 2 bases for V and 6 bases for J; bases not matched to a gene: 6. There are 14 residues in the CDR3. The CDR3: CASSLRTGNSEQYF. The CDR3 DNA reads TGTGCCAGCAGCTTAAGGACAGGGAACTCCGAGCAGTACTTC. The whole variable domain, remainder taken from reference TRBV7-8 and TRBJ2-7, is GAGVSQSPRYKVAKRGQDVALRCDPISGHVSLFWYQQALGQGPEFLTYFQNEAQLDKSGLPSDRFFAERPEGSVSTLKIQRTQQEDSAVYLCASSLRTGNSEQYFGPGTRLTVT.

The rearrangement joins TRBV27 to TRBJ1-4, with 7 positions matching TRBD1. Germline assignment: CDR1 MNHEY and CDR2 SMNVEV (reference sequence). With V trimmed by 2 bases and J by 5 bases, 11 bases remained unmatched. This CDR3 comprises 17 residues. CDR3 residues: CASSLKGPGQWNEKLFF. For the CDR3, the DNA is TGTGCCAGCAGTTTAAAGGGTCCGGGACAGTGGAATGAAAAACTGTTTTTT.

This clone has just a few counts. V is TRBV5-6 and J is TRBJ2-7; D not resolved. In germline, CDR1 is SGHDT, CDR2 YYEEEE. The length of the CDR3 is 14 residues. V was cut by 2 bases and J by 2 bases, with 11 bases left in between. CDR3 residues: CASSLRPTTYEQYF. CDR3 nucleotide sequence: TGTGCCAGCAGCTTACGACCCACTACCTACGAGCAGTACTTC.

The CDR3 DNA is TGCGCCAGCAGCCAAGTGGTCTCGGGGGGACTGTTCTTC. Its protein product is CASSQVVSGGLFF. The chain is built from TRBV4-3 and TRBJ2-1; 7 nucleotides agree with TRBD2. J lost 15 bases, V lost 1 base, and 9 bases had no gene match. Germline V CDR1 and CDR2: LGHNA, YSLEER. The CDR3 sequence is 13 residues long.

The chain joins TRBV6-1 to TRBJ1-1, with 12 bases that match TRBD1. V shed 5 bases, J shed 8 bases, and the junction held 6 bases outside the gene matches. This CDR3 has 14 residues. Germline CDR1 reads MNHNS; CDR2 reads SASEGT. The CDR3: CASSLGTGGLEAFF. In DNA form, the CDR3 reads TGTGCCAGCAGTCTAGGGACAGGGGGCTTAGAAGCTTTCTTT.

This chain links TRBV10-3 with TRBJ1-4; possible D gene TRBD1, 6 bases. The ends were cut back, 0 bases at V and 7 bases at J, with 12 bases in the middle. This CDR3 is 15 amino acids long. Per germline, CDR1 ENHRY and CDR2 SYGVKD. CDR3 sequence: CAISESGSGAEKLFF. The CDR3 DNA follows: TGTGCCATCAGTGAGTCGGGGTCAGGGGCTGAAAAACTGTTTTTT.

The V and J genes are TRBV9 and TRBJ1-3; D may be TRBD1 (5 bases). Germline loops: CDR1 SGDLS, CDR2 YYNGEE. This CDR3 has 14 amino acids. Trimming cost V 3 bases and J 0 bases, with 7 bases left between them. The CDR3 DNA sequence: TGTGCCAGCAGCGGCGACAGCTCTGGAAACACCATATATTTT. This translates into CASSGDSSGNTIYF.

In this sample, this clone turned up once. The chain uses TRBV13 and TRBJ1-4; TRBD1 aligns across 11 bases. CDR1 is PRHDT, CDR2 FYEKMQ, per germline (reference sequence). This CDR3 is built from 12 residues. J was trimmed by 15 bases and V by 4 bases; bases with no gene match: 4. CDR3 DNA: TGTGCCAGCAGCTCCGGGACAGGGGGGATGTTTTTT. Protein: CASSSGTGGMFF.

The chain has TRBV6-5 and TRBJ1-5; maybe TRBD1 (6 bases). V gave up 7 bases and J gave up 6 bases, with 13 bases separating them. The V gene's germline CDR1 is MNHEY and CDR2 SVGAGI. This CDR3 has 13 residues. This CDR3 is CASNNRDGQPQHF. CDR3 in DNA: TGTGCCAGCAATAACAGGGACGGTCAGCCCCAGCATTTT.

The V and J genes are TRBV4-3 and TRBJ1-4; a possible D gene is TRBD1 (6 bases). The CDR3 runs to 16 residues. Per germline, CDR1 LGHNA and CDR2 YSLEER. Trimming left V 1 base short and J 1 base short, with 10 bases between. CDR3 protein: CASSQAPGVTNEKLFF. CDR3 bases: TGCGCCAGCAGCCAAGCTCCAGGGGTAACTAATGAAAAACTGTTTTTT.

V usage is TRBV18 and J usage is TRBJ1-1; D is unclear. CDR1 is KGHSH and CDR2 is LQKENI in the germline V gene. CDR3 size: 14 residues. V lost 2 bases and J 1 base, leaving 8 bases between the germline ends. The CDR3 nucleotides read TGTGCCAGCTCACCAATGGAGACGAACACTGAAGCTTTCTTT. It codes for CASSPMETNTEAFF. The complete variable domain, with remaining parts taken from reference TRBV18 and TRBJ1-1, reads NAGVMQNPRHLVRRRGQEARLRCSPMKGHSHVYWYRQLPEEGLKFMVYLQKENIIDESGMPKERFSAEFPKEGPSILRIQQVVRGDSAAYFCASSPMETNTEAFFGQGTRLTVV.